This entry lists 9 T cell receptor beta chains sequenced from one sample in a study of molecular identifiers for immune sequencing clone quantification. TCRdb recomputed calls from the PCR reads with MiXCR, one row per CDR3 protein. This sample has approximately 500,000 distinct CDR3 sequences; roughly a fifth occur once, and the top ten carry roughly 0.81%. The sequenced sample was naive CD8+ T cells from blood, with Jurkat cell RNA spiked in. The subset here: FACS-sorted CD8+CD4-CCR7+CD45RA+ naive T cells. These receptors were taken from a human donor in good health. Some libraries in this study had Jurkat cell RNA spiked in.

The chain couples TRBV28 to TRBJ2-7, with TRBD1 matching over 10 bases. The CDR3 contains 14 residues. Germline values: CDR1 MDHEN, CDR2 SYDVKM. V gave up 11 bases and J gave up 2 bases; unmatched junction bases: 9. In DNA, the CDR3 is TGTGCCTCCTCGATGGGACAGGGGCCCTACGAGCAGTACTTC. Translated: CASSMGQGPYEQYF.

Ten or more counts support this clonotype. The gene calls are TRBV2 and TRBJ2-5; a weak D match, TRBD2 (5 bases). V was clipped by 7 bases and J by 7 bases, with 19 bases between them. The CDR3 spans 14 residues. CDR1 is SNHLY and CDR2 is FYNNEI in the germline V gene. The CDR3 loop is CASTSGPRSGTQYF. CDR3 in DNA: TGTGCCAGCACTTCCGGCCCTAGAAGCGGGACCCAGTACTTC.

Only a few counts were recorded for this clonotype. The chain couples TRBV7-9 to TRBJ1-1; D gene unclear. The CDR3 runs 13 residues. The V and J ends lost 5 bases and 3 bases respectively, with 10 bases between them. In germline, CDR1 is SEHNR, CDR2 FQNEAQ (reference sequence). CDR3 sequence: CASSKPGDTEAFF. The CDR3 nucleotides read TGTGCCAGCAGCAAGCCGGGAGACACTGAAGCTTTCTTT.

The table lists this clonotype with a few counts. The CDR3 nucleotides are TGTGCCAGCAGTTCCGCCGGGACAGCCTACGAGCAGTACTTC. It translates to CASSSAGTAYEQYF. This chain uses TRBV27 with TRBJ2-7; 7 positions agree with TRBD1. Trimming cost V 4 bases and J 2 bases; bases outside gene matches: 5. CDR1 and CDR2 from the germline V gene are MNHEY and SMNVEV (reference sequence). The CDR3 covers 14 residues.

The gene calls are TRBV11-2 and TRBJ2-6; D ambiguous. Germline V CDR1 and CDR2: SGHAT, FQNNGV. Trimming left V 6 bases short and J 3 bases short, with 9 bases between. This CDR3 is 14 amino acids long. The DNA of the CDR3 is TGTGCCAGCAGTCTTGCCGGTGGGGCCAACGTCCTGACTTTC. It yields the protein CASSLAGGANVLTF.

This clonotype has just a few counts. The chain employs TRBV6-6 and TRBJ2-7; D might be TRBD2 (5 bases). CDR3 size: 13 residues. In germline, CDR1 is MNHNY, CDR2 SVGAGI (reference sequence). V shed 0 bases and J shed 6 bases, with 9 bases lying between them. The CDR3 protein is CASSYSREPEQYF. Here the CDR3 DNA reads TGTGCCAGCAGTTACTCTCGGGAACCCGAGCAGTACTTC.

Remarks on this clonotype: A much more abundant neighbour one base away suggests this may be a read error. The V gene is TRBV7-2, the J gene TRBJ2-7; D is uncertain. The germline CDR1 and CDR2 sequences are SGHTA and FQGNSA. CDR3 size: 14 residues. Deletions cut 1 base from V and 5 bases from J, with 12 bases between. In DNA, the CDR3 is TGTGCCAGCAGCTTAGATACACCTATCCACGAGCAGTACTTC. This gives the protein CASSLDTPIHEQYF.

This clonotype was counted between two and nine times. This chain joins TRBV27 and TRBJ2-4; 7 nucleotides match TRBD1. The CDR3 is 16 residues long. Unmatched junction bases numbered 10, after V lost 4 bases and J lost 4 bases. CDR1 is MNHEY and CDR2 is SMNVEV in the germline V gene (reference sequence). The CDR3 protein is CASSSIWDRAKNIQYF. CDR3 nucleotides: TGTGCCAGCAGTTCAATCTGGGACAGAGCAAAAAACATTCAGTACTTC.

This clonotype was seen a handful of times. This chain's CDR3 is CASSRLGTAGLLYGYTF. Written as DNA, the CDR3 is TGTGCCAGCAGTCGCCTTGGGACAGCCGGACTCCTCTATGGCTACACCTTC. This chain uses TRBV6-2 or TRBV6-3 with TRBJ1-2; 7 bases are a match to TRBD1. The CDR3 runs 17 residues. The ends lost 5 bases at V and 4 bases at J; junction bases unmatched: 16. Germline V gene sequence: CDR1 MNHEY, CDR2 SVGEGT.